The 12 T cell receptor beta chains in this list originate from one sample, sequenced in a study of T cells in Graves' hyperthyroidism and ophthalmopathy. Amplification targeted TCR beta CDR3 regions from RNA transcripts. The study used the HTBI primer set for a first-round RT-PCR of the TCR CDR3. TCRdb itself ran the multiplex PCR reads through MiXCR, one entry per CDR3 protein. The sample has approximately 430,000 distinct CDR3 sequences; over 12% are singletons. Sequenced material: blood. The receptors stem from a young man with Graves' ophthalmopathy.

The chain is built from TRBV6-1 and TRBJ2-7; 8 nucleotides agree with TRBD1. V was pared by 6 bases and J by 6 bases, with 13 bases of the junction left unmatched. The CDR3 spans 15 residues. The germline V gene encodes CDR1 MNHNS and CDR2 SASEGT. The CDR3 region has the DNA TGTGCCAGCAGCCCCCCCCCCCTGGACAGGGCCGAGCAGTACTTC. It specifies CASSPPPLDRAEQYF.

Many counts were recorded for this clonotype. The CDR3 bases are TGTGCCAGCAGTGACGCTTGGGACACCGGGGAGCTGTTTTTT. Amino acid sequence: CASSDAWDTGELFF. This chain uses TRBV6-1 with TRBJ2-2; no definite D call. The CDR3 is made up of 14 amino acids. V dropped 3 bases and J dropped 3 bases, with 8 bases sitting between them. Germline CDR1 is MNHNS and CDR2 is SASEGT.

This clonotype was seen at least ten times. The chain has TRBV18 and TRBJ2-7, with 11 bases that match TRBD2. The V gene end was trimmed by 4 bases and the J gene end by 5 bases; junction bases not matched to a gene: 1. Germline V gene sequence: CDR1 KGHSH, CDR2 LQKENI. The CDR3 contains 13 residues. The CDR3 sequence: CASSLTSGDEQYF. The DNA for the CDR3 is TGTGCCAGCTCACTGACTAGCGGGGACGAGCAGTACTTC.

This clonotype was recorded a few times. This chain joins TRBV27 and TRBJ2-5; possibly TRBD1 for D (5 bases). CDR1 is MNHEY and CDR2 is SMNVEV in the germline V gene (reference sequence). V lost 3 bases, J lost 3 bases, and 8 bases lay in between. The CDR3 is 13 residues long. The CDR3 nucleotides read TGTGCCAGCAGTTTCGACAGAAAAGAGACCCAGTACTTC. This sequence encodes CASSFDRKETQYF.

This clonotype has at least ten counts. The rearrangement uses TRBV7-3 and TRBJ2-2, with TRBD2 identical over 12 bases. CDR1 and CDR2 from the germline V gene are SGHTA and FQGTGA. The CDR3 covers 13 residues. Trimming took 11 bases from V and 7 from J; bases not matched to a gene: 5. This CDR3 is CASTSGSLGELFF. CDR3 nucleotide sequence: TGTGCCTCGACTAGCGGGAGTCTCGGGGAGCTGTTTTTT.

This chain links TRBV12-3 or TRBV12-4 with TRBJ2-2; possibly TRBD1 for D (5 bases). V was shortened by 5 bases and J by 5 bases, with 15 bases between the two germline ends. The CDR3 contains 15 residues. As DNA, the CDR3 is TGTGCCAGCAGTCCTCAGGGATTAAGGACCGGGGAGCTGTTTTTT. Translating it yields CASSPQGLRTGELFF.

V is TRBV7-2 and J is TRBJ2-7; D is undetermined. V lost 4 bases and J lost 0, with 16 bases in between. Germline V gene data show CDR1 as SGHTA and CDR2 as FQGNSA. There are 16 residues in the CDR3. The chain's CDR3 is CASSCDGRLTSYEQYF. CDR3 nucleotides: TGTGCCAGCAGCTGCGACGGTCGACTTACCTCCTACGAGCAGTACTTC.

This clonotype showed up just a few times. V gene TRBV5-1 combines with J gene TRBJ2-1; TRBD1 aligns across 7 bases. Germline-derived CDR1 and CDR2 are SGHRS and YFSETQ. Unmatched junction bases numbered 6, after V lost 2 bases and J lost 4 bases. The CDR3 sequence is 15 residues long. CDR3: CASSLVTGAYNEQFF. In DNA form, the CDR3 reads TGCGCCAGCAGCTTAGTTACAGGGGCTTACAATGAGCAGTTCTTC. Full variable domain (remainder filled in from reference TRBV5-1 and TRBJ2-1): KAGVTQTPRYLIKTRGQQVTLSCSPISGHRSVSWYQQTPGQGLQFLFEYFSETQRNKGNFPGRFSGRQFSNSRSEMNVSTLELGDSALYLCASSLVTGAYNEQFFGPGTRLTVL.

This clonotype was seen repeatedly, ten times or more. The chain has TRBV3-1 and TRBJ1-1; no clear D. V was trimmed by 1 base and J by 1 base, leaving 7 bases between them. Germline loops: CDR1 LGHDT, CDR2 YNNKEL (reference sequence). The CDR3 extends over 14 amino acids. Here the CDR3 DNA reads TGTGCCAGCAGCCAAGTTCCGCAGAACACTGAAGCTTTCTTT. Protein: CASSQVPQNTEAFF.

This clonotype has a handful of counts. This may be a read error, as it is one base from a much larger clone. The chain carries TRBV12-3 or TRBV12-4 and TRBJ1-2; tentative D call: TRBD1 (5 bases). This CDR3 contains 12 residues. V was pared by 6 bases and J by 7 bases, with 12 bases between. The CDR3 region has the DNA TGTGCCAGCAGGGCAGGGCTTGGTGGCTACACCTTC. Its protein product is CASRAGLGGYTF.

This clonotype was detected ten times or more. The V and J genes are TRBV19 and TRBJ1-1; tentative D call: TRBD1 (5 bases). Germline V gene lookup returns CDR1 LNHDA and CDR2 SQIVND (reference sequence). V lost 3 bases, J lost 8 bases, and 13 bases lay in between. The CDR3 has 13 residues. CDR3 amino acids: CASSMQGVGEAFF. CDR3 nucleotides: TGTGCCAGTAGTATGCAAGGGGTCGGGGAAGCTTTCTTT.

This clonotype was recorded at least ten times. The chain uses TRBV11-2 and TRBJ1-2; no clear D. Per the germline V gene, CDR1 is SGHAT and CDR2 is FQNNGV. Deletions cut 3 bases from V and 6 bases from J, with 23 bases between. CDR3 length: 17 residues. The CDR3 protein is CASSLSVAGPGGHGYTF. The CDR3 DNA sequence: TGTGCCAGCAGCTTGTCGGTAGCGGGCCCAGGAGGTCATGGCTACACCTTC.